The 6 T cell receptor beta chains below come from one sample, sequenced in a study of post-analysis software for immune sequencing data. These TCRs are of unknown antigen specificity. Each TCR beta cDNA library carried unique molecular identifiers. TCRdb itself ran the PCR reads through MiXCR, one entry per CDR3 protein. The data contain over 700,000 distinct CDR3 sequences, 30% of them seen just once; the ten biggest clones take up under 0.7%. Study-wide results and caveats: Roughly five TRBV segments were significantly more frequent in patients than in controls. TRBV5-6, TRBV5-1 and TRBV20-1 were among these segments.

The sequencing input was blood. These receptors were taken from a girl aged 10 to 17 with multiple sclerosis.

In its sample, this clonotype was seen a few times. The CDR3 sequence: CASSSSFDEQFF. The CDR3 DNA is TGTGCCAGCAGCTCTAGTTTTGATGAGCAGTTCTTC. The rearrangement links TRBV7-9 to TRBJ2-1, with no clear D. The CDR3 runs 12 residues. Germline CDR1 is SEHNR and CDR2 is FQNEAQ (reference sequence). The V end lost 4 bases, the J end lost 8 bases, and 9 bases lay between the germline ends.

The chain employs TRBV29-1 and TRBJ2-3; 16 nucleotides match TRBD2. The ends lost 6 bases at V and 1 base at J; junction bases unmatched: 7. Germline V gene sequence: CDR1 SQVTM, CDR2 ANQGSEA. This CDR3 has 17 amino acids. The CDR3 DNA reads TGCAGCGTCCTGGGACTAGCGGGGGGGCGTGGCACAGATACGCAGTATTTT. Protein: CSVLGLAGGRGTDTQYF.

The CDR3 nucleotides are TGCGCCAGCAGCCAACAGGGACTCTCTGGGGCCAACGTCCTGACTTTC. This sequence encodes CASSQQGLSGANVLTF. This sequence joins TRBV5-1 and TRBJ2-6; tentatively, D is TRBD1 or TRBD2 (6 bases each). Trimming stripped 4 bases from V and 0 bases from J, with 11 bases between. CDR3 length: 16 residues. Per the germline V gene, CDR1 is SGHRS and CDR2 is YFSETQ. Full variable domain (rest looked up from reference TRBV5-1 and TRBJ2-6): KAGVTQTPRYLIKTRGQQVTLSCSPISGHRSVSWYQQTPGQGLQFLFEYFSETQRNKGNFPGRFSGRQFSNSRSEMNVSTLELGDSALYLCASSQQGLSGANVLTFGAGSRLTVL.

The V and J genes are TRBV9 and TRBJ2-7; TRBD2 is a possible D gene (6 bases). The CDR3 extends over 15 amino acids. V lost 3 bases, J lost 2 bases, and 15 bases lay in between. CDR1 and CDR2 from the germline V gene are SGDLS and YYNGEE. The CDR3 region has the DNA TGTGCCAGCAGCGCACCGGGGACTGGCCCCTACGAGCAGTACTTC. It yields the protein CASSAPGTGPYEQYF. Variable domain in full (rest from reference TRBV9 and TRBJ2-7): DSGVTQTPKHLITATGQRVTLRCSPRSGDLSVYWYQQSLDQGLQFLIQYYNGEERAKGNILERFSAQQFPDLHSELNLSSLELGDSALYFCASSAPGTGPYEQYFGPGTRLTVT.

In this sample, this clonotype turned up a few times. The V gene is TRBV3-1, the J gene TRBJ2-1, with no clear D. The CDR3 contains 12 residues. The germline CDR1 and CDR2 sequences are LGHDT and YNNKEL (reference sequence). With 0 bases removed from V and 9 bases from J, the gap between germline ends came to 6 bases. CDR3 DNA sequence: TGTGCCAGCAGCCAAGAAGTAGGTGAGCAGTTCTTC. Protein sequence: CASSQEVGEQFF.

V gene TRBV12-3 or TRBV12-4 combines with J gene TRBJ2-7; unclear D gene. Trimming pared 2 bases from V and 4 bases from J, leaving 12 bases between. The CDR3 is 14 amino acids. The CDR3 DNA follows: TGTGCCAGCAGTTTATCTGGGTGGAAGTACGAGCAGTACTTC. Translating it yields CASSLSGWKYEQYF.